This TCR beta chain derives from a study of blood T cell repertoires in COVID-19. Study-level background: The United States, Italy and Spain were the sources of the acute and convalescent COVID-19 samples. T cells, B-cell-depleted T cells, or PBMCs provided the cDNA or gDNA that served as material.

Germline loops: CDR1 SEHNR, CDR2 FQNEAQ (reference sequence). The ends were cut back, 4 bases at V and 5 bases at J, with 8 bases in the middle. CDR3 size: 12 residues. Original handling: Quantification of nucleated cells was approximated via reference gene primer amplification. The data were produced by immunoSEQ multiplex PCR, yet TCRdb's version contains in-frame clones alone and is incomplete. The D gene and trimming were derived from the DNA, and the V and J assignments and clone size from that table. Of around 300,000 clones detected, about four fifths appear once; the ten largest clones hold 2.5% to 3%. This clone came up a few times.

The sample comprised peripheral blood. The TCR sequence derives from a man in his thirties or forties with active or convalescent COVID-19. This chain joins TRBV7-9 and TRBJ1-2; the D gene is possibly TRBD1 (5 bases). Written as DNA, the CDR3 is TGTGCCAGCAGCTCAAAGGGGTATGGCTACACCTTC. It codes for CASSSKGYGYTF.